The rows below give T cell receptor beta chains drawn from one sample of a study of T cell responses to AZD1222 COVID-19 vaccine. Assay used: immunoSEQ multiplex PCR; TCRdb lists only in-frame clones, some missing. The sample includes 85,000 to 95,000 clones, around nine tenths seen only once; the top ten take around 5.5%. The source material was peripheral blood, sampled 28 days after the second AZD1222 dose. These receptors were collected from an adult who received the AZD1222 COVID-19 vaccine. Both conserved end residues are trimmed from each CDR3.

TRBV4-1 15 ASSPGLAGGSTDTQY
TRBV5-4 12 ASSIRDRDNEQF
TRBV5-1 14 ASSLYRDSSTGELF
TRBV27 13 ASSARGQATYEQY
TRBV19 11 ASSIGVSYGYT
TRBV18 12 ASSPVRMNTEAF
TRBV9 13 ASSPRGTGTDTQY
TRBV27 13 ASSLGLATTDTQY
TRBV6-5 12 ASRRDRTFYGYT
TRBV7-2 11 ASSSNRAYEQY
TRBV9 11 ASSVSNTGELF
TRBV15 13 ATSRDGGAGNTIY
TRBV7-9 11 ASSSITEETQY
TRBV28 13 ASSLKGAANGPQH
TRBV9 12 ASQAGGRGDTQY
TRBV3-1/TRBV3-2 12 ASSQDLIQGGYT
TRBV4-3 10 ASSQGDYGYT
TRBV5-4 13 ASSYQGTAGNTIY
TRBV27 13 ASSSTGTRPGELF
TRBV29-1 8 SVVRTEAF
TRBV5-1 11 ASSAGTNYEQY
TRBV19 13 ASSTTGLEHEKLF